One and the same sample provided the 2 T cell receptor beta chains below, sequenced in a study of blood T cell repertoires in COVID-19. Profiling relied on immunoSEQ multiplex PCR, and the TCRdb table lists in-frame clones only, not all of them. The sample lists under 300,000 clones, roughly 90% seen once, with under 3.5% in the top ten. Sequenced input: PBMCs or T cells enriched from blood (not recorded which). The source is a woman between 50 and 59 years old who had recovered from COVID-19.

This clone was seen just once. The DNA for the CDR3 is TGTGCCATCAGGAGGGACGACAGGGTTGTCTATTCACCCCTCCACTTT. Protein: CAIRRDDRVVYSPLHF. This chain uses TRBV10-3 with TRBJ1-6; 7 bases line up with TRBD1. There are 16 residues in the CDR3. V dropped 6 bases and J dropped 8; count of bases not matched to a gene: 13. The germline V gene has CDR1 ENHRY and CDR2 SYGVKD.

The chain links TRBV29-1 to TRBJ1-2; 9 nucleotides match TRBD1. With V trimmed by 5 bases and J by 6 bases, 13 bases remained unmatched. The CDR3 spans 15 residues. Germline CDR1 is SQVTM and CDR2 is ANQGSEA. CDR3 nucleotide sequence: TGCAGCGTTCTCCGCAGGACAGGGGCGCTAGATGGCTACACCTTC. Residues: CSVLRRTGALDGYTF.